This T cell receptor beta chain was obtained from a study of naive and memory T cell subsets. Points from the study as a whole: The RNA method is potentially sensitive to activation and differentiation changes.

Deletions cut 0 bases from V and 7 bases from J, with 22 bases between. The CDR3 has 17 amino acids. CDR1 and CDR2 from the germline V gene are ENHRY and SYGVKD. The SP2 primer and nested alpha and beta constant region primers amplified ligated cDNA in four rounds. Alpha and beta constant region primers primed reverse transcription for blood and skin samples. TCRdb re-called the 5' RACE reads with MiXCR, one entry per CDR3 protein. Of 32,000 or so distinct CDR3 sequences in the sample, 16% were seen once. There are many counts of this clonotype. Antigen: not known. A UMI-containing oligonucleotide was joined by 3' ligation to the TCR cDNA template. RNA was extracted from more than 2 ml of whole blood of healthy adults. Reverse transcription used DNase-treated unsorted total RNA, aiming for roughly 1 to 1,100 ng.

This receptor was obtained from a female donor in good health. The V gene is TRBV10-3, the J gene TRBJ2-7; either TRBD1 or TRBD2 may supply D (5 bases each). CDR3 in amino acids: CAISESSGAPAPREQYF. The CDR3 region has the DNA TGTGCCATCAGTGAGTCGTCCGGGGCCCCAGCCCCGCGGGAGCAGTACTTC.